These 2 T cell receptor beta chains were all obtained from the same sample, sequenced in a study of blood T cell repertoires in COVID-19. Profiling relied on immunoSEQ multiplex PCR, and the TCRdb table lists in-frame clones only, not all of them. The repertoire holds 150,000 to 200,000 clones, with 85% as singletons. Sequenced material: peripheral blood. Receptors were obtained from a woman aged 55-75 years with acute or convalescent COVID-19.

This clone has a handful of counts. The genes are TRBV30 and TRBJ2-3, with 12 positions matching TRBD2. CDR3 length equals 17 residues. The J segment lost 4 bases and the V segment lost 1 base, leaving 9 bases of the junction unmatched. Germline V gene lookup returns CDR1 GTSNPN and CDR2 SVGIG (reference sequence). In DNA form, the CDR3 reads TGTGCCTGGAGTGCAGGACGCCTAGCGGGAGGGGCAGATACGCAGTATTTT. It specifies CAWSAGRLAGGADTQYF.

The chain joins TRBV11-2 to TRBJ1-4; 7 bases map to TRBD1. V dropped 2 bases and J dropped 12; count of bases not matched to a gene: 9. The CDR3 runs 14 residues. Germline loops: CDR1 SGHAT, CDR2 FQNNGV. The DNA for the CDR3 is TGTGCCAGCAGCTTATTACAGGGGCGAATCCAACTGTTTTTT. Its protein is CASSLLQGRIQLFF.